This note documents a single T cell receptor beta chain sequence. Its target is not known. This table comes from immunoSEQ multiplex PCR, and its TCRdb copy is limited to in-frame clones, with some not included. The data show 31,000 or so clones, about 80% seen once. This entry belongs to a study of a mutant IDH1 vaccine in newly diagnosed glioma. Study-level information: The start of vaccination came 4-6 weeks after radiotherapy alone, or with temozolomide cycles. Visit V13 took place at week 47, and visit V12 happened at week 35.

Time point: week 47, end of study. Doses consisted of 300 ug of mutant IDH1 20-mer peptide each, paired with topical imiquimod. Patients came in for eight vaccinations, in weeks 1, 3, 5, 7, 11, 15, 19 and 23. Astrocytomas that were new, WHO grade 3 or 4, IDH1-mutant and ATRX-lost were present in the donors. The CDR3 length is 15 residues. V gave up 2 bases and J gave up 2 bases, with 10 bases separating them. In germline, CDR1 is SGHTA, CDR2 FQGNSA. This specimen was PBMCs, taken from a glioma patient whose treatment included an IDH1 peptide vaccine. The source is a man younger than 45 with glioma. The J gene is TRBJ1-5, the V gene TRBV7-2; D unresolved. CDR3 coding DNA: TGTGCCAGCAGCTTAACTAGGGTTGGCAATCAGCCCCAGCATTTT. Protein: CASSLTRVGNQPQHF. The complete variable domain, with remaining parts taken from reference TRBV7-2 and TRBJ1-5, reads GAGVSQSPSNKVTEKGKDVELRCDPISGHTALYWYRQSLGQGLEFLIYFQGNSAPDKSGLPSDRFSAERTGGSVSTLTIQRTQQEDSAVYLCASSLTRVGNQPQHFGDGTRLSIL.